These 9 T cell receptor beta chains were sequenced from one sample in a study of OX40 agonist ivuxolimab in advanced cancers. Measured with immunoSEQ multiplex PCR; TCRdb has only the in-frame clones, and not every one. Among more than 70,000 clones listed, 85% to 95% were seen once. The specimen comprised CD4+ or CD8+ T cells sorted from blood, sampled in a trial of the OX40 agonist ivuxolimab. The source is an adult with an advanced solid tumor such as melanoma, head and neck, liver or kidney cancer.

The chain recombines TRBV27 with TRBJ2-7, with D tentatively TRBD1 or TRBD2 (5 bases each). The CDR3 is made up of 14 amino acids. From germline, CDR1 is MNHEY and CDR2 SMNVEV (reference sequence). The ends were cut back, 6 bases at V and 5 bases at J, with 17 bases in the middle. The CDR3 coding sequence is TGTGCCAGCAGCCACCGGGGCCTCAACCACGAGCAGTACTTC. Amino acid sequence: CASSHRGLNHEQYF.

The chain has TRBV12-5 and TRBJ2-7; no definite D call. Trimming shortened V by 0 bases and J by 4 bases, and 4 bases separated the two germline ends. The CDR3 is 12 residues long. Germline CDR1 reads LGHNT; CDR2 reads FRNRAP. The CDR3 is CASGLVGYEQYF. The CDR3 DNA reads TGTGCTAGTGGTTTGGTAGGGTACGAGCAGTACTTC.

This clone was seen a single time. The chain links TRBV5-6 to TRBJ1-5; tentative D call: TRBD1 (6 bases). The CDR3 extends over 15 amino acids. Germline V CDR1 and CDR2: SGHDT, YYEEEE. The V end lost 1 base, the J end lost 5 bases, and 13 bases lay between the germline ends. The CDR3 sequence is CASSLSSRGHQPQHF. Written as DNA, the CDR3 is TGTGCCAGCAGCTTGTCAAGCAGGGGTCATCAGCCCCAGCATTTT.

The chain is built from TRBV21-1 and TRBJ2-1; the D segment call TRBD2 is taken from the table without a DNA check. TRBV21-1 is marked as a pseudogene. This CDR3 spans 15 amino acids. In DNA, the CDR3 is TGTGCCAGCAGCAAATCAGTGGTAGCGGGGAATGAGCAGTTCTTC. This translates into CASSKSVVAGNEQFF.

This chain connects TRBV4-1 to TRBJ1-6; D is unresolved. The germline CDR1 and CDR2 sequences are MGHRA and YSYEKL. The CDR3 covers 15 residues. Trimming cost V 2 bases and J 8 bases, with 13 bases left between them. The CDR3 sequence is CASSQLGHGDSPLHF. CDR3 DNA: TGCGCCAGCAGCCAACTTGGTCACGGGGATTCACCCCTCCACTTT.

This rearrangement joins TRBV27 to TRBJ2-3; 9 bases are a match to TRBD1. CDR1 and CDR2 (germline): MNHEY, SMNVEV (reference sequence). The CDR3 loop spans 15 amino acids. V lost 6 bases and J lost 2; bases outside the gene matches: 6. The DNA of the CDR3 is TGTGCCAGCAGCCCTGGGGACAGGGTCACAGATACGCAGTATTTT. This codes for CASSPGDRVTDTQYF.

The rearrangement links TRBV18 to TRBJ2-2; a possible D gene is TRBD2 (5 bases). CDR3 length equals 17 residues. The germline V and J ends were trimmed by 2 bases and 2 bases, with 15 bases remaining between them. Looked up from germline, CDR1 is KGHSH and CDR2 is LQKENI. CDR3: CASSPIGGRINTGELFF. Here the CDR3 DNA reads TGTGCCAGCTCACCAATAGGAGGTCGGATTAACACCGGGGAGCTGTTTTTT.

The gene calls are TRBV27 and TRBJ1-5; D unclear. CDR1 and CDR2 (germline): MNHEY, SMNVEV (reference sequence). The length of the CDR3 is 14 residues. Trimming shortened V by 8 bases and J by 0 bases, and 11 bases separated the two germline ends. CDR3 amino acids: CASGLAYSNQPQHF. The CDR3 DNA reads TGTGCCAGCGGACTGGCTTATAGCAATCAGCCCCAGCATTTT.

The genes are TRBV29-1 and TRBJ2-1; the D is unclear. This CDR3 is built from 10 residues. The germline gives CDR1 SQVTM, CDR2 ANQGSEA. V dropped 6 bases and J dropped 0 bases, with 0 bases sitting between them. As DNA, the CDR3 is TGCAGCGTCTCCTACAATGAGCAGTTCTTC. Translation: CSVSYNEQFF.